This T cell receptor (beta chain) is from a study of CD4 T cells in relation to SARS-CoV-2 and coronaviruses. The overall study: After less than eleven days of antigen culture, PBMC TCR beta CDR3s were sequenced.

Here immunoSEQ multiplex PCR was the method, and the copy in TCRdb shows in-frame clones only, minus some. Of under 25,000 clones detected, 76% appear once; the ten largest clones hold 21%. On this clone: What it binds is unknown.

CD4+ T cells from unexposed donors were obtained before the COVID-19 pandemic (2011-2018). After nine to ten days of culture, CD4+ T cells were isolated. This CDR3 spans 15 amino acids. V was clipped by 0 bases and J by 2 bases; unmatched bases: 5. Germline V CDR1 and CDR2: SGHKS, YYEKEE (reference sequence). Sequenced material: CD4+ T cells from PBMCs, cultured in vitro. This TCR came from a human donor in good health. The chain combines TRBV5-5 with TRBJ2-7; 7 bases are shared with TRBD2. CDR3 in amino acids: CASSLVLAVAYEQYF. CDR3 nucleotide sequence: TGTGCCAGCAGCTTGGTCCTAGCGGTAGCCTACGAGCAGTACTTC.